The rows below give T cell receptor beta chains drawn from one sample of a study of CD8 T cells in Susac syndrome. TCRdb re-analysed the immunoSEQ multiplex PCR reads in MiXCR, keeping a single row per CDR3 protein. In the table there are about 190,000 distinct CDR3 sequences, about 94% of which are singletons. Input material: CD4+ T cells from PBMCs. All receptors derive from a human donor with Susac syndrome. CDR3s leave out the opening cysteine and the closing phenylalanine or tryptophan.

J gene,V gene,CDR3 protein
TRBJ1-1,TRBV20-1,SARGKNTEAF
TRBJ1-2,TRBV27,ASSLEQGAGFGYT
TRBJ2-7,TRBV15,ATSRDFYEQY
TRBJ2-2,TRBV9,ASSVVGQGTGELF
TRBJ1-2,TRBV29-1,SVDPTGPHDHT
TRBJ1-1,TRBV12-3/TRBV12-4,ASSAIQGAF
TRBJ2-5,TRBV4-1,ASSTALASGGAAETQY
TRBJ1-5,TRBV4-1,ASSQADVEYQPQH
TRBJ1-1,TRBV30,AWSPGQGMNTEAF
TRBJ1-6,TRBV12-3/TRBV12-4,ASSSLGAFLNSPLH
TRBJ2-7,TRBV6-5,ASSYDRASYEQY
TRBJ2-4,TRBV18,ASSRTGTGTDIQY
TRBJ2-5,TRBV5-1,ASSLGSGGPGETQY
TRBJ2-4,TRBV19,ASSSHRAPKNIQY
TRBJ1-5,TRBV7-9,ASSSKGSGGDDQPQH
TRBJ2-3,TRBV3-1,ASSQDEVPLGTQY
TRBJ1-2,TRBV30,AWSVLARGNYGYT
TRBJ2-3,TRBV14,ASSQASGRTDTQY
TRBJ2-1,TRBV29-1,SVEDLESSYNEQF
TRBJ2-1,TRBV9,ASSVDRPTGEQF
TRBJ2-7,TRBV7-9,ASSKQGVSYEQY
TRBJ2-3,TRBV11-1,ASSSYHRGSTDTQY
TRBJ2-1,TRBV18,ASSPSGGYNEQF
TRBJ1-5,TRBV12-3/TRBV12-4,ASSWGVNQPQH